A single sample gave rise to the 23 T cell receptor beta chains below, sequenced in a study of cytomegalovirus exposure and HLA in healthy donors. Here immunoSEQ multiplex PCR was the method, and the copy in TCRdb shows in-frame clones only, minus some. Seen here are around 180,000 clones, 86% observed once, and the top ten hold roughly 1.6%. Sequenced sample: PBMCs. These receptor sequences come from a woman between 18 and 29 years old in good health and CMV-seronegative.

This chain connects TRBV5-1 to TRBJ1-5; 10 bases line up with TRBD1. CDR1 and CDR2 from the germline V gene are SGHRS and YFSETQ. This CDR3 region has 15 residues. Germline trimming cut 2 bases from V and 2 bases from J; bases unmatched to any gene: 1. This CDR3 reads CASSFGTGGNQPQHF. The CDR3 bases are TGCGCCAGCAGCTTTGGGACAGGGGGCAATCAGCCCCAGCATTTT. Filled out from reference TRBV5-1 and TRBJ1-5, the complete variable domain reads KAGVTQTPRYLIKTRGQQVTLSCSPISGHRSVSWYQQTPGQGLQFLFEYFSETQRNKGNFPGRFSGRQFSNSRSEMNVSTLELGDSALYLCASSFGTGGNQPQHFGDGTRLSIL.

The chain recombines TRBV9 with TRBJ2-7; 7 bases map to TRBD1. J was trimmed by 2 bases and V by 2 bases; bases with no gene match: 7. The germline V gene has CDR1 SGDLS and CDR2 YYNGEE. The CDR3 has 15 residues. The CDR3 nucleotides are TGTGCCAGCAGCGTTGAAGGGGGCCTCGCCTACGAGCAGTACTTC. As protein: CASSVEGGLAYEQYF.

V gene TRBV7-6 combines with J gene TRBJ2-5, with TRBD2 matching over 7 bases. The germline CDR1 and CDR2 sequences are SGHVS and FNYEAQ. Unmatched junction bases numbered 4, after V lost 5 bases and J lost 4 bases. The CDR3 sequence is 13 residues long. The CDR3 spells CASSRGGGETQYF. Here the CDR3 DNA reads TGTGCCAGCAGCCGCGGCGGGGGAGAGACCCAGTACTTC.

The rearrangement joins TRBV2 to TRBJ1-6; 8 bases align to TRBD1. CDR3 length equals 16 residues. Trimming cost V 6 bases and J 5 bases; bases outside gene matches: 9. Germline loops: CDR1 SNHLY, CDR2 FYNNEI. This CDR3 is CASRASTGANNSPLHF. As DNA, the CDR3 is TGTGCCAGCAGGGCATCGACAGGGGCAAATAATTCACCCCTCCACTTT.

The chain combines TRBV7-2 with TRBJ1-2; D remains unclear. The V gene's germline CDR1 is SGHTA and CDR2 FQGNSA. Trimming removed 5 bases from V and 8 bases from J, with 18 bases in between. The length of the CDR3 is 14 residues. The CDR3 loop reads CASSPGGKSSGYTF. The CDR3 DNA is TGTGCCAGCAGCCCCGGAGGGAAGTCGTCAGGCTACACCTTC. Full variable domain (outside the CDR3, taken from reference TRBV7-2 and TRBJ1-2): GAGVSQSPSNKVTEKGKDVELRCDPISGHTALYWYRQSLGQGLEFLIYFQGNSAPDKSGLPSDRFSAERTGGSVSTLTIQRTQQEDSAVYLCASSPGGKSSGYTFGSGTRLTVV.

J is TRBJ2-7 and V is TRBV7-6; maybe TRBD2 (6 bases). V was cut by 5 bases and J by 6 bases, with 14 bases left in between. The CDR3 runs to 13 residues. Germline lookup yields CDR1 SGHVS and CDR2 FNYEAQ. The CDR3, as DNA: TGTGCCAGCAGCCCACCGGGGGACCTCGAGCAGTACTTC. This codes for CASSPPGDLEQYF. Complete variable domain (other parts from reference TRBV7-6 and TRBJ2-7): GAGVSQSPRYKVTKRGQDVALRCDPISGHVSLYWYRQALGQGPEFLTYFNYEAQQDKSGLPNDRFSAERPEGSISTLTIQRTEQRDSAMYRCASSPPGDLEQYFGPGTRLTVT.

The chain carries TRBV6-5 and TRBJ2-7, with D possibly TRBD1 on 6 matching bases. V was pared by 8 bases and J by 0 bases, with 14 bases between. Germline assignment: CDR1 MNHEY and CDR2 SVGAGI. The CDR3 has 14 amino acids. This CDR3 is CASGLQGSSYEQYF. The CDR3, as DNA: TGTGCCAGCGGGCTACAGGGTAGCTCCTACGAGCAGTACTTC.

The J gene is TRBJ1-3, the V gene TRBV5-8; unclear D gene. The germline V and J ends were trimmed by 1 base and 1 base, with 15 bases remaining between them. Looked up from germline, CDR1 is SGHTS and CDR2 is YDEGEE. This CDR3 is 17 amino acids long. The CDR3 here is CASSLPQVLRSGNTIYF. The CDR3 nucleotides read TGTGCCAGCAGCTTGCCGCAGGTTCTTAGGTCTGGAAACACCATATATTTT.

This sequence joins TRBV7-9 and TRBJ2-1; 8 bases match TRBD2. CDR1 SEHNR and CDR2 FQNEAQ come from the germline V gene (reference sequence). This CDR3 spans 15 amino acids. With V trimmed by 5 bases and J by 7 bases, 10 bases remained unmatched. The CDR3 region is CASSPWSGSLNEQFF. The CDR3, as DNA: TGTGCCAGCAGCCCCTGGAGCGGGAGTTTGAATGAGCAGTTCTTC.

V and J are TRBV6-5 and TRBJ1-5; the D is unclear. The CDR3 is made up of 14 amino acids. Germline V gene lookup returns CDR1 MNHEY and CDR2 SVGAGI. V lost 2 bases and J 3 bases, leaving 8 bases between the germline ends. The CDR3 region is CASSYGRDNQPQHF. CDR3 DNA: TGTGCCAGCAGTTACGGTAGAGACAATCAGCCCCAGCATTTT.

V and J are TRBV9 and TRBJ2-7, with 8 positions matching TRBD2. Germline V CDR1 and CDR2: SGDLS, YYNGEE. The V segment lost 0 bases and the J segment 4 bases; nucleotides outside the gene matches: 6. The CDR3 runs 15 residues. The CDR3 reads CASSVDAGGFYEQYF. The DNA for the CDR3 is TGTGCCAGCAGCGTAGACGCGGGGGGATTTTACGAGCAGTACTTC.

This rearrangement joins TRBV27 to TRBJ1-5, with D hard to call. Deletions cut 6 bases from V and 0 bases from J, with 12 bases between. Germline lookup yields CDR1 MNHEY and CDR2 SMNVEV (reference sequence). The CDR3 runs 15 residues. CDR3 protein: CASRSGENSNQPQHF. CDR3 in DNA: TGTGCCAGCAGATCCGGAGAAAATAGCAATCAGCCCCAGCATTTT.

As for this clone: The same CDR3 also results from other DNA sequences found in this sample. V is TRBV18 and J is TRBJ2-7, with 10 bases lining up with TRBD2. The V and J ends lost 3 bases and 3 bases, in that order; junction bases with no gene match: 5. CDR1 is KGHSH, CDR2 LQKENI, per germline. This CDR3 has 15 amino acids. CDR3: CASSPLAGDSYEQYF. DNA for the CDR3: TGTGCCAGCTCACCTCTAGCGGGAGATAGCTACGAGCAGTACTTC. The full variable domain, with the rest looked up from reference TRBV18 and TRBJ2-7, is NAGVMQNPRHLVRRRGQEARLRCSPMKGHSHVYWYRQLPEEGLKFMVYLQKENIIDESGMPKERFSAEFPKEGPSILRIQQVVRGDSAAYFCASSPLAGDSYEQYFGPGTRLTVT.

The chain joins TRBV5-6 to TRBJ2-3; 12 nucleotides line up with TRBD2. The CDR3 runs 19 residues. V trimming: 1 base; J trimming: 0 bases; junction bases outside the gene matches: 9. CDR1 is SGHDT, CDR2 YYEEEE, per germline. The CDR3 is CASSLNTGLAGPSTDTQYF. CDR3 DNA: TGTGCCAGCAGCTTGAACACGGGACTAGCGGGCCCTAGCACAGATACGCAGTATTTT.

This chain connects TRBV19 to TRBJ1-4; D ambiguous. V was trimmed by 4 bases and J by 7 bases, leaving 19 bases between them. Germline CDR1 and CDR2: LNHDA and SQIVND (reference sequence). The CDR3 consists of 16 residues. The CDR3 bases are TGTGCCAGTAGTAGCCCCGGGTCTGTGGAAGGTGAAAAACTGTTTTTT. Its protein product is CASSSPGSVEGEKLFF.

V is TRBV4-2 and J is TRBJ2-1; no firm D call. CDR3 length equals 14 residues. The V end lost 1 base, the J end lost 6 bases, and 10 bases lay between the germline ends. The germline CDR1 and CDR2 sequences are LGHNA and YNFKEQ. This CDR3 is CASSQVQVSNEQFF. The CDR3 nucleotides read TGTGCCAGCAGCCAAGTACAAGTCTCCAATGAGCAGTTCTTC.

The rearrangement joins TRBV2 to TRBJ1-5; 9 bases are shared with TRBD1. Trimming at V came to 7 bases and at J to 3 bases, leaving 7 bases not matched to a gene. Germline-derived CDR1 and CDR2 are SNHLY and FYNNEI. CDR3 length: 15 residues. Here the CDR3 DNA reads TGTGCCAGCATACCTGACAGGGGGTACAATCAGCCCCAGCATTTT. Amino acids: CASIPDRGYNQPQHF.

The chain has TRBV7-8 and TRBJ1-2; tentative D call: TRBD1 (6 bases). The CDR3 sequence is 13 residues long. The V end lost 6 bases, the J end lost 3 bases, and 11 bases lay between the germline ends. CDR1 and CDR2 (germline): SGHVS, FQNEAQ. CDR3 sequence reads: CASRLNRDYGYTF. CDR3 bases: TGTGCCAGCAGGCTTAACAGGGACTATGGCTACACCTTC. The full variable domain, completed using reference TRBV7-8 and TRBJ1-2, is GAGVSQSPRYKVAKRGQDVALRCDPISGHVSLFWYQQALGQGPEFLTYFQNEAQLDKSGLPSDRFFAERPEGSVSTLKIQRTQQEDSAVYLCASRLNRDYGYTFGSGTRLTVV.

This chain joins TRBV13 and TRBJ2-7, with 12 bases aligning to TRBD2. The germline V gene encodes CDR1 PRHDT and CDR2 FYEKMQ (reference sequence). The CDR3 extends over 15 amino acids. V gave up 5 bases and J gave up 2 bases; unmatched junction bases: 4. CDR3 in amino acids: CASSPRTSGAYEQYF. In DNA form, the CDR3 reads TGTGCCAGCAGCCCGCGGACTAGCGGGGCCTACGAGCAGTACTTC.

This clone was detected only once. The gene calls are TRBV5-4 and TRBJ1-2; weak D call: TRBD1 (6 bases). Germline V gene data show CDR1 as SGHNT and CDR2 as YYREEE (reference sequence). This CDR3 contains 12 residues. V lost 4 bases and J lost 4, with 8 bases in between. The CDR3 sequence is CASSTDSYGYTF. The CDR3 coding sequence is TGTGCCAGCAGCACGGACAGCTATGGCTACACCTTC.

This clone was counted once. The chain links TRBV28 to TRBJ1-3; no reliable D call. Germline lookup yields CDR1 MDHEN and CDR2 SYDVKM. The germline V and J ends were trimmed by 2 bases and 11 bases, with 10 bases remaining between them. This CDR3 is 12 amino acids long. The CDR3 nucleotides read TGTGCCAGCAGTTTAAGCCACTTCCCCATATATTTT. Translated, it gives CASSLSHFPIYF.

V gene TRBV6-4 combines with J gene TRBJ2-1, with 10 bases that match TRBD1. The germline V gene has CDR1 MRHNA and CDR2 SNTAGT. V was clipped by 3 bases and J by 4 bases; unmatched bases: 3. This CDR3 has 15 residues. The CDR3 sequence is CASSEPGQGYNEQFF. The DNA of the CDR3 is TGTGCCAGCAGTGAACCGGGACAGGGGTACAATGAGCAGTTCTTC.

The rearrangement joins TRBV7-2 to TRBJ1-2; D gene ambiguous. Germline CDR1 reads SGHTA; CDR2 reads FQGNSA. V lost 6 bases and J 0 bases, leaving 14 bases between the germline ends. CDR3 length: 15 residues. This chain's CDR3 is CASRSTASANYGYTF. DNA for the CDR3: TGTGCCAGCAGGTCGACGGCGAGCGCTAACTATGGCTACACCTTC.